This T cell receptor beta chain stems from a study of blood T cell repertoires in COVID-19. Across the whole study: PBMCs, B-cell-depleted T cells, or T cells provided the cDNA or gDNA that made up the material.

Source study methods: Reference gene primer amplification in the assay estimated nucleated cell counts. Clones were read by immunoSEQ multiplex PCR, and TCRdb kept only the in-frame ones, dropping some. The V and J calls and the clone size are those of that table, but D and trimming were determined from the DNA. The data contain about 300,000 clones, around 92% of them singletons. This CDR3 has 20 residues. The V gene lost 3 bases and the J gene lost 1 base, with 25 bases spanning the gap. Germline V gene sequence: CDR1 KGHSH, CDR2 LQKENI. Sequencing was performed on peripheral blood. The sequence was collected from a woman aged 30 to 39 with COVID-19, enrolled during active disease. The V call is TRBV18, the J call TRBJ1-3; unclear D gene. CDR3 in amino acids: CASSPMMYRGRSFSGNTIYF. CDR3 coding DNA: TGTGCCAGCTCACCGATGATGTATCGGGGTCGCTCTTTTTCTGGAAACACCATATATTTT.